The 20 T cell receptor beta chains reported below all come from one sample, sequenced in a study of CD8 T cells in ankylosing spondylitis (dated 2017 in TCRdb). Receptor amplification or capture employed 5' RACE. Sequencing took place on an Illumina HiSeq 2500. In-frame beta chains were kept once TCRdb had trimmed the public reads at Q25 with fastp and called clones with MiXCR. Each record represents a unique CDR3 protein, reported with the most common genes and DNA among its rows. Present in this sample are about 130,000 distinct CDR3 sequences, roughly an eighth of which were seen just once. Under 3% of the sample lies in the top ten. Sequencing was performed on blood, either unsorted or a sorted T cell fraction (not recorded which). The receptors stem from a female donor with ankylosing spondylitis or in good health (not recorded which).

This clonotype was counted a few times. The rearrangement links TRBV5-6 to TRBJ2-7; D is unclear. Per germline, CDR1 SGHDT and CDR2 YYEEEE. The CDR3 is 14 residues long. V lost 1 base to trimming and J lost 3 bases, with 11 bases between them. CDR3 DNA sequence: TGTGCCAGCAGCTTGATCAGGAACCACTACGAGCAGTACTTC. Translated: CASSLIRNHYEQYF.

Regarding this clonotype: The germline gene is not matched at one end of the junction; a read error may be the cause. The chain combines TRBV12-3 or TRBV12-4 with TRBJ2-3; D not resolved. The CDR3 sequence is 11 residues long. Here the CDR3 reads CASLVSDMQYF. In DNA form, the CDR3 reads TGTGCCAGCTTAGTTTCAGATATGCAGTATTTT.

The gene calls are TRBV9 and TRBJ1-6; maybe TRBD1 (6 bases). This CDR3 has 14 residues. Germline CDR1 and CDR2: SGDLS and YYNGEE. Trimming removed 0 bases at V and 7 bases at J, with 8 bases between. The CDR3 here is CASSVGTANSPLHF. The CDR3 DNA reads TGTGCCAGCAGCGTAGGGACAGCCAATTCACCCCTCCACTTT.

This clonotype came up a few times. CDR3 loop: CASRTQGQAYEQYF. The CDR3 region has the DNA TGCGCCAGCCGAACCCAAGGACAGGCTTACGAGCAGTACTTC. This sequence joins TRBV5-1 and TRBJ2-7; 7 nucleotides align to TRBD1. The CDR3 contains 14 residues. The V gene's germline CDR1 is SGHRS and CDR2 YFSETQ. V gave up 7 bases and J gave up 4 bases; unmatched junction bases: 11.

At least ten counts were recorded for this clonotype. The rearrangement links TRBV7-9 to TRBJ2-3, with 10 bases fitting TRBD1. CDR3 length equals 15 residues. The ends lost 4 bases at V and 0 bases at J; junction bases unmatched: 1. The germline CDR1 and CDR2 sequences are SEHNR and FQNEAQ (reference sequence). The CDR3 DNA reads as TGTGCCAGCAGCTCGGACAGGGGGAGCACAGATACGCAGTATTTT. Protein product: CASSSDRGSTDTQYF.

This clonotype was recorded a few times. V gene TRBV20-1 combines with J gene TRBJ2-5, with 14 positions matching TRBD2. The CDR3 is 17 residues long. Germline CDR1 is DFQATT and CDR2 is SNEGSKA (reference sequence). The J segment lost 2 bases and the V segment lost 2 bases, leaving 7 bases of the junction unmatched. CDR3 nucleotide sequence: TGCAGTGCTAGAACTCTAGGGACTAGCGGGGGACAAGAGACCCAGTACTTC. Translated, it gives CSARTLGTSGGQETQYF.

This clonotype has a count of ten or more. This chain links TRBV12-3 or TRBV12-4 with TRBJ2-7, with 9 bases aligning to TRBD2. V lost 5 bases and J lost 6; bases outside the gene matches: 8. The CDR3 spans 14 residues. For the CDR3, the DNA is TGTGCCAGCAGTAAGAATAGCGGGAGCCCCGAGCAGTACTTC. Amino acid sequence: CASSKNSGSPEQYF.

This clonotype appeared many times. V is TRBV7-2 and J is TRBJ2-3, with 9 bases matching TRBD2. In germline, CDR1 is SGHTA, CDR2 FQGNSA. The junction had 5 bases not matched to a gene; V was cut back by 2 bases and J by 2 bases. The CDR3 is made up of 16 amino acids. Here the CDR3 DNA reads TGTGCCAGCAGCTTATTGCGGGGGGGCCACACAGATACGCAGTATTTT. Translated, it gives CASSLLRGGHTDTQYF. Filled out from reference TRBV7-2 and TRBJ2-3, the complete variable domain reads GAGVSQSPSNKVTEKGKDVELRCDPISGHTALYWYRQSLGQGLEFLIYFQGNSAPDKSGLPSDRFSAERTGGSVSTLTIQRTQQEDSAVYLCASSLLRGGHTDTQYFGPGTRLTVL.

This clonotype was seen at least ten times. The J gene is TRBJ2-1, the V gene TRBV12-3 or TRBV12-4; TRBD2 aligns across 13 bases. V trimming: 3 bases; J trimming: 7 bases; junction bases outside the gene matches: 6. CDR3 length equals 16 residues. The CDR3, as DNA: TGTGCCAGCAGTTTCAAACTAGCGGGAGGGTGGAATGAGCAGTTCTTC. It specifies CASSFKLAGGWNEQFF.

This clonotype appeared a few times. This rearrangement joins TRBV3-1 to TRBJ2-3; no reliable D call. Germline CDR1 reads LGHDT; CDR2 reads YNNKEL (reference sequence). The V end lost 4 bases, the J end lost 1 base, and 12 bases lay between the germline ends. The CDR3 extends over 15 amino acids. CDR3 DNA: TGTGCCAGCAGCCCCGGAGATTTCCGCACAGATACGCAGTATTTT. This translates into CASSPGDFRTDTQYF.

This clonotype was counted only a few times. The rearrangement joins TRBV12-3 or TRBV12-4 to TRBJ1-1; D might be TRBD1 (5 bases). Trimming took off 6 bases at V and 0 bases at J, with 14 bases between the two ends. There are 15 residues in the CDR3. CDR3 DNA: TGTGCCAGCAGGCTAGCCGGGACGGTGAACACTGAAGCTTTCTTT. It specifies CASRLAGTVNTEAFF.

Ten or more counts support this clonotype. The chain combines TRBV20-1 with TRBJ2-1; D is perhaps TRBD2 (5 bases). Deletions cut 3 bases from V and 7 bases from J, with 16 bases between. Germline CDR1 DFQATT, CDR2 SNEGSKA (reference sequence). This CDR3 spans 14 amino acids. The CDR3 DNA reads TGCAGTGCTAGCTCATGGAGGCCTGGGAATGAGCAGTTCTTC. It yields the protein CSASSWRPGNEQFF.

The genes are TRBV11-2 and TRBJ2-5, with TRBD2 matching over 7 bases. CDR3 size: 15 residues. Germline V gene lookup returns CDR1 SGHAT and CDR2 FQNNGV. V shed 1 base and J 3 bases; nucleotides not matched to a gene: 5. CDR3 sequence: CASSLGASGKETQYF. In DNA form, the CDR3 reads TGTGCCAGCAGCTTAGGGGCTAGCGGAAAAGAGACCCAGTACTTC.

CDR3 in amino acids: CASSLRRRTALQETQYF. CDR3 sequence (DNA): TGTGCCAGCAGCTTAAGGCGCCGGACAGCGTTGCAAGAGACCCAGTACTTC. This rearrangement joins TRBV7-9 to TRBJ2-5; TRBD1 might be the D (6 bases). This CDR3 comprises 17 residues. The germline V and J ends were trimmed by 2 bases and 2 bases, with 18 bases remaining between them. Germline lookup yields CDR1 SEHNR and CDR2 FQNEAQ (reference sequence). Combining the CDR3 with reference TRBV7-9 and TRBJ2-5 gives the whole variable domain DTGVSQNPRHKITKRGQNVTFRCDPISEHNRLYWYRQTLGQGPEFLTYFQNEAQLEKSRLLSDRFSAERPKGSFSTLEIQRTEQGDSAMYLCASSLRRRTALQETQYFGPGTRLLVL.

This clonotype was found a few times. This rearrangement joins TRBV5-1 to TRBJ2-1; D perhaps matches TRBD2 (5 bases). CDR3 length: 12 residues. Trimming removed 1 base from V and 8 bases from J, with 7 bases in between. The germline gives CDR1 SGHRS, CDR2 YFSETQ. Here the CDR3 reads CASSLFGDEQFF. In DNA, the CDR3 is TGCGCCAGCAGCTTGTTCGGGGATGAGCAGTTCTTC. The whole variable domain, remainder taken from reference TRBV5-1 and TRBJ2-1, is KAGVTQTPRYLIKTRGQQVTLSCSPISGHRSVSWYQQTPGQGLQFLFEYFSETQRNKGNFPGRFSGRQFSNSRSEMNVSTLELGDSALYLCASSLFGDEQFFGPGTRLTVL.

This clonotype has at least ten counts. V and J are TRBV20-1 and TRBJ1-6; TRBD1 aligns across 8 bases. The CDR3 is made up of 10 amino acids. With 6 bases clipped from V and 18 bases from J, the junction kept 7 bases outside the gene matches. Germline assignment: CDR1 DFQATT and CDR2 SNEGSKA (reference sequence). The CDR3 region has the DNA TGCAGTGCGGGGGGACAGGCTGACCACTTT. Its translation: CSAGGQADHF.

This clonotype was found many times. The chain uses TRBV20-1 and TRBJ2-1; 13 bases line up with TRBD2. The junction had 1 base not matched to a gene; V was cut back by 5 bases and J by 3 bases. The CDR3 extends over 14 amino acids. Germline-derived CDR1 and CDR2 are DFQATT and SNEGSKA (reference sequence). The CDR3 bases are TGCAGTGCTGGGACTAGCGGGGTCTACAATGAGCAGTTCTTC. This codes for CSAGTSGVYNEQFF.

At least ten counts were recorded for this clonotype. The V gene is TRBV9, the J gene TRBJ1-5; D is unclear. CDR1 and CDR2 (germline): SGDLS, YYNGEE. V shed 0 bases and J shed 4 bases, with 5 bases lying between them. The CDR3 is made up of 13 amino acids. The chain's CDR3 is CASSVDLNQPQHF. DNA for the CDR3: TGTGCCAGCAGCGTAGACCTGAATCAGCCCCAGCATTTT.

This clonotype was recorded a few times. The CDR3 here is CASSLLQGAGGELFF. The CDR3 coding sequence is TGTGCCAGCAGCTTACTACAGGGGGCTGGCGGGGAGCTGTTTTTT. V and J are TRBV5-6 and TRBJ2-2, with 9 positions matching TRBD1. The length of the CDR3 is 15 residues. Germline lookup yields CDR1 SGHDT and CDR2 YYEEEE. J was trimmed by 7 bases and V by 2 bases; bases with no gene match: 6.

There are a few counts of this clonotype. This chain links TRBV12-3 or TRBV12-4 with TRBJ2-1; D call uncertain. V lost 10 bases to trimming and J lost 5 bases, with 12 bases between them. The CDR3 consists of 12 residues. CDR3 bases: TGTGCCACCCGACCTCAAGACAATGAGCAGTTCTTC. Translated: CATRPQDNEQFF.